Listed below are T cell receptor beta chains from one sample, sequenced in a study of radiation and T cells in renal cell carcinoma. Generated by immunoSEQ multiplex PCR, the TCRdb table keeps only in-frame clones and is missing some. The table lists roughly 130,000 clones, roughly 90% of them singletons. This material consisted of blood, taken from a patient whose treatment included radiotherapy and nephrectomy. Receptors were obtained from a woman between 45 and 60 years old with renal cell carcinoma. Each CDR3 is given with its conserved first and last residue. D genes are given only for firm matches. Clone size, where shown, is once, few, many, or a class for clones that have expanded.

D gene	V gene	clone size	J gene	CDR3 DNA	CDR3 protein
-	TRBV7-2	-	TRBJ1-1	TGTGCCAGCAGCGCCCTGAGTGGGCGGGAGAACACTGAAGCTTTCTTT	CASSALSGRENTEAFF
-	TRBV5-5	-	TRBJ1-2	TGTGCCAGCATCAGAACTCTGGGGAACTATGGCTACACCTTC	CASIRTLGNYGYTF
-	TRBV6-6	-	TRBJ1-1	TGTGCCAGCTTACAGGGAGGAAACACTGAAGCTTTCTTT	CASLQGGNTEAFF
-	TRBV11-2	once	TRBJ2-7	TGTGCCAGCAGCTTAGATGGGGGAACCTACGAGCAGTACTTC	CASSLDGGTYEQYF
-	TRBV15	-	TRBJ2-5	TGTGCCACCAGCAGAGATGCGAATCAGGCACGAGAGACCCAGTACTTC	CATSRDANQARETQYF
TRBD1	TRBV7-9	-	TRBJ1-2	TGTGCCAGCAGCCTAACGGGACAGGGAACGGTAGGCGGCTACACCTTC	CASSLTGQGTVGGYTF
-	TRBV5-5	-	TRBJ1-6	TGTGCCAGCAGCCTTACAGGGATAGGCTCCTATAATTCACCCCTCCACTTT	CASSLTGIGSYNSPLHF
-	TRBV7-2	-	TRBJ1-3	TGTGCCAGCAGCTTAGCACTTGGAAACACCATATATTTT	CASSLALGNTIYF
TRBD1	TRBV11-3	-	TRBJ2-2	TGTGCCAGCAGCATCGGGACAGGTGGCACCGGGGAGCTGTTTTTT	CASSIGTGGTGELFF
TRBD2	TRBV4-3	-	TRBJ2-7	TGCGCCAGCAGCCACGATTGGACTAGCGGGGCGTACGAGCAGTACTTC	CASSHDWTSGAYEQYF
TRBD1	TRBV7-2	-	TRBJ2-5	TGTGCCAGCAGCTTAGCGCAGGGGGTTGAGACCCAGTACTTC	CASSLAQGVETQYF
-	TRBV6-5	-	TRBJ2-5	TGTGCCAGCGGACAAGAGACCCAGTACTTC	CASGQETQYF
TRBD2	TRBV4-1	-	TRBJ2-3	TGCGCCAGCAGCCAAGGGTTCCTAGCGGGGGGGCGGGAGCAGTATTTT	CASSQGFLAGGREQYF
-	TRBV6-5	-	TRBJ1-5	TGTGCCAGCAGTCCCTCTGGGGGTCAGCCCCAGCATTTT	CASSPSGGQPQHF
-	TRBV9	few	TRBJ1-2	TGTGCCAGCAGCGTAGATAGAGGGTATGGCTACACCTTC	CASSVDRGYGYTF
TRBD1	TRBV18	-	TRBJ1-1	TGTGCCAGCTCACCTGATACAGGGGGCCGAGGGACTGAAGCTTTCTTT	CASSPDTGGRGTEAFF
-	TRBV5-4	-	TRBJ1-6	TGTGCCAGCAGCTTGGGTACTCCCAACGGTTCACCCCTCCACTTT	CASSLGTPNGSPLHF
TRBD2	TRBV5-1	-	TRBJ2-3	TGCGCCAGCAGCTCCCCCTGGGGGCGGGGGGGCACAGATACGCAGTATTTT	CASSSPWGRGGTDTQYF
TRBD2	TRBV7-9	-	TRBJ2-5	TGTGCCAGCAGATCCCTAGCGGGGGGCCAAGAGACCCAGTACTTC	CASRSLAGGQETQYF
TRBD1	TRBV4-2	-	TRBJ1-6	TGTGCCAGCAGCCAACACAGGGGGCAGGATTCACCCCTCCACTTT	CASSQHRGQDSPLHF
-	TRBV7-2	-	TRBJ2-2	TGTGCCAGCAGCTTAGATAACCGAGGGAGGTCCGGGGAGCTGTTTTTT	CASSLDNRGRSGELFF
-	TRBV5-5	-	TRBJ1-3	TGTGCCAGCAGCTTGTGGAGCTCTGGAAACACCATATATTTT	CASSLWSSGNTIYF
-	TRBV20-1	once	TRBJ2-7	TGCAGTGCTAGCTTTAGGAACGAGCAGTACTTC	CSASFRNEQYF
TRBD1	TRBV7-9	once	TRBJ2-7	TGTGCCAGCAGCTCAGACAGGGGTGACCACGAGCAGTACTTC	CASSSDRGDHEQYF
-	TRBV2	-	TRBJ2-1	TGTGCCAGCAGTGAAGAGGGTCAGGACTACAATGAGCAGTTCTTC	CASSEEGQDYNEQFF